The entry below gives a single T cell receptor (beta chain) sequence along with its context. TCRdb's copy holds only in-frame clones and misses some; the assay was immunoSEQ multiplex PCR. The sample lists about 360,000 clones; approximately 86% were seen once. These data come from a study of blood T cell repertoires in COVID-19. Study background: T cells, B-cell-depleted T cells, or PBMCs supplied cDNA or gDNA.

The germline CDR1 and CDR2 sequences are SGHRS and YFSETQ. V was pared by 4 bases and J by 8 bases, with 16 bases between. CDR3 length: 14 amino acids. The chain couples TRBV5-1 to TRBJ2-1; D unclear. The sequencing sample was made of peripheral blood. This clonotype was sampled from a human donor in a cohort sampled during active COVID-19. CDR3 in amino acids: CASSPDPRFDEQFF. The CDR3 DNA reads as TGCGCCAGCAGCCCAGATCCTAGGTTCGATGAGCAGTTCTTC.